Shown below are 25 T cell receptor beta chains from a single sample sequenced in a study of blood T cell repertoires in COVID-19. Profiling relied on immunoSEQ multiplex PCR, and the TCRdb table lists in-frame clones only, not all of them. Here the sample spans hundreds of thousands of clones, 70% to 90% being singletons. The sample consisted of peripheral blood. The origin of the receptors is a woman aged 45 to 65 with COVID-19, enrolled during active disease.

The CDR3 bases are TGTGCCAGCTCACCCCCGGTCCAGGGGGAAGGCTACACCTTC. This gives the protein CASSPPVQGEGYTF. V usage is TRBV18 and J usage is TRBJ1-2, with 7 bases matching TRBD1. V trimming: 3 bases; J trimming: 8 bases; junction bases outside the gene matches: 9. Germline V gene data show CDR1 as KGHSH and CDR2 as LQKENI. This CDR3 spans 14 amino acids.

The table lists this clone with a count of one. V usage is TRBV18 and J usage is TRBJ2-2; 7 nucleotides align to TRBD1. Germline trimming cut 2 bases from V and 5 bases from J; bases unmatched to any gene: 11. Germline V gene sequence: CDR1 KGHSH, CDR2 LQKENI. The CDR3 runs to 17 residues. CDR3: CASSPVDRVYDTGELFF. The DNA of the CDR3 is TGTGCCAGCTCACCAGTTGACAGGGTCTACGATACCGGGGAGCTGTTTTTT.

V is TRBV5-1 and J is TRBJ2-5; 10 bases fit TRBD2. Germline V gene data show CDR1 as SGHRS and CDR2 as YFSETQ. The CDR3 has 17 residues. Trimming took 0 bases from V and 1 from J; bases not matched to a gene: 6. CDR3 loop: CASSLAPGLAPQETQYF. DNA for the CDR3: TGCGCCAGCAGCTTGGCACCGGGACTAGCGCCCCAAGAGACCCAGTACTTC.

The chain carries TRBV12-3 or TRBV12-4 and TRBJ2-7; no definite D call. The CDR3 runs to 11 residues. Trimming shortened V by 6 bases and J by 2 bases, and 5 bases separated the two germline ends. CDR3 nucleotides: TGTGCCAGCAGCTATACCTACGAGCAGTACTTC. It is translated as CASSYTYEQYF.

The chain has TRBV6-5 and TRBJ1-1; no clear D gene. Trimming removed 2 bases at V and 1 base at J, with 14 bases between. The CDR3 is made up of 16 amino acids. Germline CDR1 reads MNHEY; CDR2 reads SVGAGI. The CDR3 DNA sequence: TGTGCCAGCAGTTACAATTCGGCGGGAGGGAACACTGAAGCTTTCTTT. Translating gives CASSYNSAGGNTEAFF.

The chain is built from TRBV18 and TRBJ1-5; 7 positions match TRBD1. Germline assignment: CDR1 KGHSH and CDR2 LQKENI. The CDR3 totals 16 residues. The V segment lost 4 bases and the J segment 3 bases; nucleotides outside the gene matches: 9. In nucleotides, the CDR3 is TGTGCCAGCTCACTTCGAGACAGGGACAACAATCAGCCCCAGCATTTT. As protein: CASSLRDRDNNQPQHF.

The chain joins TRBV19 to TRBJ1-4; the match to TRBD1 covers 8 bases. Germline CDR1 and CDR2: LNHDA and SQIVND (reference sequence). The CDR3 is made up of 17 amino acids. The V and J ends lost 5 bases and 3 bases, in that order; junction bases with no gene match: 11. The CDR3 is CASSPGGLGASNEKLFF. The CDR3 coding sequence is TGTGCCAGTAGTCCAGGGGGCTTGGGGGCCTCTAATGAAAAACTGTTTTTT. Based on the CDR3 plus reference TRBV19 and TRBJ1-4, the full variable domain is DGGITQSPKYLFRKEGQNVTLSCEQNLNHDAMYWYRQDPGQGLRLIYYSQIVNDFQKGDIAEGYSVSREKKESFPLTVTSAQKNPTAFYLCASSPGGLGASNEKLFFGSGTQLSVL.

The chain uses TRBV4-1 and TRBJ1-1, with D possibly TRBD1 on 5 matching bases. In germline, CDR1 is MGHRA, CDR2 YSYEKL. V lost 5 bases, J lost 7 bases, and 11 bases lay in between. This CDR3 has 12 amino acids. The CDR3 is CASSSTQGEAFF. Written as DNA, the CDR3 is TGCGCCAGCAGCTCCACCCAGGGTGAAGCTTTCTTT.

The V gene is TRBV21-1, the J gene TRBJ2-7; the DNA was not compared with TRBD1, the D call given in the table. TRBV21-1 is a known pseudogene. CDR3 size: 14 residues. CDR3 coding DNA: TGTGCCAGCAGCCCCCGGGACAGGATGTACGAGCAGTACTTC. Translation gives CASSPRDRMYEQYF.

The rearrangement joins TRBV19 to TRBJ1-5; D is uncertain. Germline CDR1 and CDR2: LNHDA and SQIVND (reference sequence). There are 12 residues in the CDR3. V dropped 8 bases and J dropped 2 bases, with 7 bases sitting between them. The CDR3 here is CASVTGNQPQHF. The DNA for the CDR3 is TGTGCCAGTGTCACAGGCAATCAGCCCCAGCATTTT.

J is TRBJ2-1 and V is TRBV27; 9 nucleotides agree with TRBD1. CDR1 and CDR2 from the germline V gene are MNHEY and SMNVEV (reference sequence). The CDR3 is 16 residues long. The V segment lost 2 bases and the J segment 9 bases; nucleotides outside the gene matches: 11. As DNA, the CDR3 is TGTGCCAGCAGTTTAGGGGGGGACAGGGTAATGGCTGAGCAGTTCTTC. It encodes CASSLGGDRVMAEQFF.

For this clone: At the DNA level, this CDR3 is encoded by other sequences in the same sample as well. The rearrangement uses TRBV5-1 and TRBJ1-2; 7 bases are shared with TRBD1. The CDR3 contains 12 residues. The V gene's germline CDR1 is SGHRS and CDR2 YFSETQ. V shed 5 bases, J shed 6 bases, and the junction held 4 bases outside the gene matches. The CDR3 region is CASSPDRDGYTF. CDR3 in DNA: TGCGCCAGCAGTCCTGACAGGGATGGCTACACCTTC.

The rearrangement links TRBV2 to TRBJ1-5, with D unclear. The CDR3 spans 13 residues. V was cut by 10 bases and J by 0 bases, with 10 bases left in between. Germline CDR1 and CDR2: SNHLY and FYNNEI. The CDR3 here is CATRSYSNQPQHF. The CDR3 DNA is TGTGCCACCCGGAGCTATAGCAATCAGCCCCAGCATTTT.

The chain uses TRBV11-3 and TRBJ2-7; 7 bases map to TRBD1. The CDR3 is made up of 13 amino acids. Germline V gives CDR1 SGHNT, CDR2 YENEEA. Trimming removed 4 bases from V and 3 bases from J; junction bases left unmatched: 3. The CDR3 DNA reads TGTGCCAGCAGCTGGGGACAGAACTACGAGCAGTACTTC. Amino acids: CASSWGQNYEQYF.

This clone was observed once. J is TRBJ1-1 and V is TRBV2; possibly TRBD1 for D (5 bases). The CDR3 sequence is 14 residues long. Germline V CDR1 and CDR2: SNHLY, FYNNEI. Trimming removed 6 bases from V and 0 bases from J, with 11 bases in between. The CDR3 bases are TGTGCCAGCAGGCAAGGGGCCATGAACACTGAAGCTTTCTTT. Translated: CASRQGAMNTEAFF.

CDR3 residues: CASSSRTVRTSYNSPLHF. The CDR3 DNA reads TGTGCCAGCAGTTCGCGGACAGTTCGTACGTCCTATAATTCACCCCTCCACTTT. V usage is TRBV27 and J usage is TRBJ1-6; tentative D call: TRBD1 (6 bases). The CDR3 contains 18 residues. Germline V gene data show CDR1 as MNHEY and CDR2 as SMNVEV (reference sequence). V dropped 4 bases and J dropped 1 base, with 17 bases sitting between them.

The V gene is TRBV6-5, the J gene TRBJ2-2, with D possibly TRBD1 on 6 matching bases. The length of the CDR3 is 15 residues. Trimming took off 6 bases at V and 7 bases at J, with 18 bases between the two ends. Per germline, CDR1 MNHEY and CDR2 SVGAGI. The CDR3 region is CASRVVRGVGGELFF. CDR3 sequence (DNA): TGTGCCAGCAGGGTCGTCAGGGGCGTCGGCGGGGAGCTGTTTTTT.

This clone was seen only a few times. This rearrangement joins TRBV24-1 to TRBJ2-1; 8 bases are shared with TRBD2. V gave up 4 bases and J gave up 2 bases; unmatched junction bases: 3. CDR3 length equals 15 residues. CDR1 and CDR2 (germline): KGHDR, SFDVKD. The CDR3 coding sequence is TGTGCCACCAGTGACTCAGCGGGGGCCTACAATGAGCAGTTCTTC. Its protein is CATSDSAGAYNEQFF.

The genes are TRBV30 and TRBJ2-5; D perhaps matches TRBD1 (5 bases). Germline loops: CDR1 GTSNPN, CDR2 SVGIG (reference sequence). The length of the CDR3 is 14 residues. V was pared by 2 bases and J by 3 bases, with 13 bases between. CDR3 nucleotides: TGTGCCTGGAGTCTTGGTACAGGTAAAGAGACCCAGTACTTC. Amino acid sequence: CAWSLGTGKETQYF.

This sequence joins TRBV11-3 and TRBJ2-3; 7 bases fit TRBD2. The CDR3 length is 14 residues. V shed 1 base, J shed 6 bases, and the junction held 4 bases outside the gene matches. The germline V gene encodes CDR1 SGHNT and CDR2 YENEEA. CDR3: CASSLGGLRDTQYF. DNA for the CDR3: TGTGCCAGCAGCTTAGGGGGACTACGCGATACGCAGTATTTT. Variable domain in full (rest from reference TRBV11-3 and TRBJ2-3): EAGVVQSPRYKIIEKKQPVAFWCNPISGHNTLYWYLQNLGQGPELLIRYENEEAVDDSQLPKDRFSAERLKGVDSTLKIQPAELGDSAVYLCASSLGGLRDTQYFGPGTRLTVL.

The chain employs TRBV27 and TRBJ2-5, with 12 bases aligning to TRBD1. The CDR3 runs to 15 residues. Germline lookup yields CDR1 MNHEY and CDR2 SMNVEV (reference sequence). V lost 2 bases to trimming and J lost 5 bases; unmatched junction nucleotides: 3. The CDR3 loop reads CASSLGTGGLETQYF. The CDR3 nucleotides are TGTGCCAGCAGTTTAGGGACAGGGGGCCTGGAGACCCAGTACTTC.

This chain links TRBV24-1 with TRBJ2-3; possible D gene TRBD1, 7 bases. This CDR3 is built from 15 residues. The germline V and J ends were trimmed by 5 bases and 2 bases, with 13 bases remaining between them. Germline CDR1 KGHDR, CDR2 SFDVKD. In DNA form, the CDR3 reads TGTGCCACCAGTGCCCTCAGGGGGGCCACAGATACGCAGTATTTT. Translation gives CATSALRGATDTQYF.

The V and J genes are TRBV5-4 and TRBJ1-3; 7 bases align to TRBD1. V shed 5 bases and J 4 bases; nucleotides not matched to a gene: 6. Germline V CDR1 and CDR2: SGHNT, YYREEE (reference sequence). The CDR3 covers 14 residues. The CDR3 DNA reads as TGTGCCAGCAGTCCACAGGGGACCGGAAACACCATATATTTT. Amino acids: CASSPQGTGNTIYF.

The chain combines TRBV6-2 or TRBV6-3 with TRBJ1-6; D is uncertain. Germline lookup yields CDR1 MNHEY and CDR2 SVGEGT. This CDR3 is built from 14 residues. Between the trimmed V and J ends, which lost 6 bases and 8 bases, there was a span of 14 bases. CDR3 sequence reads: CASSPLPRHSPLHF. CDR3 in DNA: TGTGCCAGCAGCCCGCTACCTAGACATTCACCCCTCCACTTT.

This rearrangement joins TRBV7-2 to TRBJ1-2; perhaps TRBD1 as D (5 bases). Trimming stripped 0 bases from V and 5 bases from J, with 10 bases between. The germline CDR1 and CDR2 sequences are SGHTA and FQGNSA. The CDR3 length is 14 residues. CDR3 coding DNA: TGTGCCAGCAGCTTAGCTGCTGGGGCTTATGGCTACACCTTC. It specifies CASSLAAGAYGYTF.